This T cell receptor (beta chain) was sequenced in a study of OX40 agonist ivuxolimab in advanced cancers. Study in general: Three patients showed partial responses: one hepatocellular carcinoma and two cutaneous melanoma cases.

V dropped 7 bases and J dropped 9; count of bases not matched to a gene: 15. Looked up from germline, CDR1 is LNHDA and CDR2 is SQIVND (reference sequence). The CDR3 sequence is 15 residues long. General study results and limits: Both blood CD4+ and CD8+ T cells showed clonal growth by week 6 at 0.1 to 3.0 mg/kg.

Turning to this clone: Its antigen is as yet unknown.

The repertoire was sequenced with immunoSEQ multiplex PCR; TCRdb's copy has only in-frame clones and lacks some. The profile shows roughly 92,000 clones, 84% of them singletons. The TCR was taken from an adult with an advanced solid tumor such as melanoma, head and neck, liver or kidney cancer. This specimen consisted of CD4+ or CD8+ T cells sorted from blood, obtained in a trial of the OX40 agonist ivuxolimab. The V and J genes are TRBV19 and TRBJ2-4; 7 nucleotides line up with TRBD1. This chain's CDR3 is CASTQGPGTEVIQYF. CDR3 in DNA: TGTGCCAGTACTCAAGGCCCCGGGACAGAGGTCATTCAGTACTTC.